This T cell receptor beta chain was retrieved from a study of CD8+CD57+ T cells in acquired aplastic anemia. Study outcomes and limitations: The same twenty-nine CD8+ CDR3 sequences occurred in patients and in controls.

Germline V gives CDR1 SNHLY, CDR2 FYNNEI. Trimming took 2 bases from V and 4 from J, leaving 12 bases between them. The CDR3 spans 15 residues. Before being chosen for sequencing, patients had shown CD8+CD57+ cell expansion by flow cytometry. Each patient carried a diagnosis of severe acquired aplastic anemia. Patients had received no therapy at the time of blood sampling. On this clonotype: What it binds is not known.

Template material for TCR beta VDJ and CDR3 profiling consisted of genomic DNA. Via MiXCR, TCRdb re-called the reads, giving one row per CDR3 protein. In the table there are around 290,000 distinct CDR3 sequences, under 60% of which are singletons. The sample taken for sequencing was sorted CD4+, CD8+, or CD8+CD57+ T cells (not recorded which) from PBMCs. This sequence joins TRBV2 and TRBJ1-3; TRBD1 is a possible D gene (5 bases). The receptor comes from a human donor with aplastic anemia. The CDR3 sequence is CASSEQRGSGNTIYF. The CDR3 bases are TGTGCCAGCAGTGAACAAAGGGGCTCAGGAAACACCATATATTTT.